These 28 T cell receptor beta chains originate from one sample sequenced in a study of blood T cell repertoires in COVID-19. Libraries were prepared by immunoSEQ multiplex PCR; TCRdb keeps only in-frame clonotypes and omits some of them. The sample has about 50,000 clones; around 85% are singletons. Specimen: peripheral blood. These receptors were obtained from a human donor in a cohort sampled during active COVID-19.

V usage is TRBV5-8 and J usage is TRBJ1-3; D gene unclear. Germline lookup yields CDR1 SGHTS and CDR2 YDEGEE. This CDR3 has 15 residues. With 4 bases removed from V and 0 bases from J, the gap between germline ends came to 11 bases. The CDR3 nucleotides are TGTGCCAGCAGCCGCCGGCCAGGCTCTGGAAACACCATATATTTT. Translation gives CASSRRPGSGNTIYF. Using reference TRBV5-8 and TRBJ1-3 for the parts outside the CDR3, the full variable domain is EAGVTQSPTHLIKTRGQQATLRCSPISGHTSVYWYQQALGLGLQFLLWYDEGEERNRGNFPPRFSGRQFPNYSSELNVNALELEDSALYLCASSRRPGSGNTIYFGEGSWLTVV.

The V gene is TRBV5-1, the J gene TRBJ1-3; 11 bases fit TRBD1. With 1 base clipped from V and 5 bases from J, the junction kept 5 bases outside the gene matches. Germline assignment: CDR1 SGHRS and CDR2 YFSETQ. The CDR3 loop spans 16 amino acids. The CDR3 coding sequence is TGCGCCAGCAGCTTGACCGGGACAGGGGGACGAAACACCATATATTTT. It specifies CASSLTGTGGRNTIYF. Filled out from reference TRBV5-1 and TRBJ1-3, the complete variable domain reads KAGVTQTPRYLIKTRGQQVTLSCSPISGHRSVSWYQQTPGQGLQFLFEYFSETQRNKGNFPGRFSGRQFSNSRSEMNVSTLELGDSALYLCASSLTGTGGRNTIYFGEGSWLTVV.

As concerns this clone: The sample carries other DNA sequences with the same CDR3. The chain has TRBV27 and TRBJ2-7; D is perhaps TRBD2 (5 bases). From germline, CDR1 is MNHEY and CDR2 SMNVEV (reference sequence). Trimming took off 3 bases at V and 6 bases at J, with 6 bases between the two ends. There are 11 residues in the CDR3. The CDR3 DNA reads TGTGCCAGCAGTTTCGGAGGCGAGCAGTACTTC. It specifies CASSFGGEQYF.

This chain uses TRBV30 with TRBJ2-7, with 7 bases fitting TRBD1. Germline V gene data show CDR1 as GTSNPN and CDR2 as SVGIG (reference sequence). V gave up 4 bases and J gave up 0 bases; unmatched junction bases: 3. This CDR3 is 13 amino acids long. The CDR3 reads CAWTGQISYEQYF. CDR3 nucleotides: TGTGCCTGGACGGGACAGATCTCCTACGAGCAGTACTTC.

This clone has only a few counts. The chain has TRBV29-1 and TRBJ2-5; D is unclear. V lost 1 base and J lost 5, with 8 bases in between. Germline V CDR1 and CDR2: SQVTM, ANQGSEA. The CDR3 is made up of 12 amino acids. The CDR3 DNA follows: TGCAGCGTTGAAGGGGCTCGGGAGACCCAGTACTTC. Protein: CSVEGARETQYF.

Judged by abundance, this clone is medium-sized. This chain links TRBV2 with TRBJ1-2; D is possibly TRBD1 (6 bases). Trimming removed 6 bases from V and 0 bases from J, with 14 bases in between. The germline V gene encodes CDR1 SNHLY and CDR2 FYNNEI. The CDR3 contains 15 residues. The CDR3 reads CASRLGQPSNYGYTF. CDR3 sequence (DNA): TGTGCCAGCAGGCTTGGACAGCCTTCTAACTATGGCTACACCTTC. The full variable domain, completed using reference TRBV2 and TRBJ1-2, is EPEVTQTPSHQVTQMGQEVILRCVPISNHLYFYWYRQILGQKVEFLVSFYNNEISEKSEIFDDQFSVERPDGSNFTLKIRSTKLEDSAMYFCASRLGQPSNYGYTFGSGTRLTVV.

This sequence joins TRBV2 and TRBJ1-4, with 8 bases aligning to TRBD1. The germline CDR1 and CDR2 sequences are SNHLY and FYNNEI. The CDR3 loop spans 15 amino acids. The trim removed 8 bases at V and 3 bases at J, leaving 8 bases unmatched. CDR3 sequence: CASGGQGGPNEKLFF. CDR3 in DNA: TGTGCCAGCGGCGGACAGGGAGGCCCTAATGAAAAACTGTTTTTT.

Worth noting for this clone: Other DNA variants within this sample encode the same CDR3. This chain connects TRBV5-6 to TRBJ1-6, with D uncertain. The V end was cut by 3 bases, the J end by 4 bases, with 2 bases between. Germline V gene sequence: CDR1 SGHDT, CDR2 YYEEEE. CDR3 size: 12 residues. CDR3 nucleotide sequence: TGTGCCAGCAGCTCATATAATTCACCCCTCCACTTT. Translating it yields CASSSYNSPLHF. Using reference TRBV5-6 and TRBJ1-6 for the parts outside the CDR3, the full variable domain is DAGVTQSPTHLIKTRGQQVTLRCSPKSGHDTVSWYQQALGQGPQFIFQYYEEEERQRGNFPDRFSGHQFPNYSSELNVNALLLGDSALYLCASSSYNSPLHFGNGTRLTVT.

The gene calls are TRBV6-1 and TRBJ1-3; D is unclear. This CDR3 has 14 residues. Trimming pared 2 bases from V and 4 bases from J, leaving 9 bases between. Germline V gene lookup returns CDR1 MNHNS and CDR2 SASEGT. CDR3 sequence (DNA): TGTGCCAGCAGTGAATCTGCTAGAGGAAACACCATATATTTT. This gives the protein CASSESARGNTIYF.

This clone was seen just once. In DNA form, the CDR3 reads TGTGCCAGCAGTGAAGGTGGGGGCGCGGGTAGAGAGACCCAGTACTTC. Its protein is CASSEGGGAGRETQYF. The chain links TRBV2 to TRBJ2-5, with D perhaps matching TRBD1 (6 bases). V lost 1 base, J lost 4 bases, and 16 bases lay in between. Germline values: CDR1 SNHLY, CDR2 FYNNEI. This CDR3 comprises 16 residues.

Written as DNA, the CDR3 is TGTGCCAGCAGCAACCGGGACAGGGGGCATGTTGTGAATGAGCAGTTCTTC. Its translation: CASSNRDRGHVVNEQFF. This chain joins TRBV9 and TRBJ2-1, with TRBD1 matching 12 bases. Germline CDR1 and CDR2: SGDLS and YYNGEE. The CDR3 covers 17 residues. With V trimmed by 4 bases and J by 7 bases, 12 bases remained unmatched.

This chain connects TRBV10-3 to TRBJ1-1; tentatively, D is TRBD1 (5 bases). There are 14 residues in the CDR3. The V gene lost 6 bases and the J gene lost 1 base, with 12 bases spanning the gap. Germline values: CDR1 ENHRY, CDR2 SYGVKD. CDR3 sequence reads: CAIRPLDKNTEAFF. The CDR3 region has the DNA TGTGCCATCAGACCCTTGGACAAGAACACTGAAGCTTTCTTT.

The V gene is TRBV19, the J gene TRBJ2-3, with D maybe TRBD1 (6 bases). V was trimmed by 4 bases and J by 4 bases, leaving 12 bases between them. This CDR3 has 14 residues. CDR1 and CDR2 (germline): LNHDA, SQIVND (reference sequence). CDR3 in DNA: TGTGCCAGTAGTAGGGGGCGCTTATCAGATACGCAGTATTTT. Its translation: CASSRGRLSDTQYF.

The chain is built from TRBV2 and TRBJ1-1; a weak D match, TRBD1 (5 bases). Germline V gene data show CDR1 as SNHLY and CDR2 as FYNNEI. The CDR3 contains 13 residues. The V and J ends lost 2 bases and 4 bases respectively, with 8 bases between them. CDR3 nucleotide sequence: TGTGCCAGCAGTGAAAGACAGATCACTGAAGCTTTCTTT. Translation: CASSERQITEAFF.

The chain recombines TRBV18 with TRBJ2-1; D not resolved. The V end was cut by 6 bases, the J end by 0 bases, with 15 bases between. Germline V gene data show CDR1 as KGHSH and CDR2 as LQKENI. CDR3 size: 16 residues. Here the CDR3 DNA reads TGTGCCAGCTCCCGGGTAATCACGCCCTCCTACAATGAGCAGTTCTTC. Protein product: CASSRVITPSYNEQFF.

V and J are TRBV18 and TRBJ2-1; TRBD2 agrees at 13 bases. CDR1 is KGHSH and CDR2 is LQKENI in the germline V gene. V was pared by 6 bases and J by 7 bases, with 6 bases of the junction left unmatched. This CDR3 is 15 amino acids long. The CDR3 protein is CASSGGLAGDNEQFF. The CDR3, as DNA: TGTGCCAGCTCGGGCGGACTAGCGGGAGATAATGAGCAGTTCTTC.

The chain is built from TRBV3-1 (or the pseudogene TRBV3-2) and TRBJ2-1; 7 bases line up with TRBD2. This CDR3 region has 13 residues. Germline V gene data show CDR1 as LGHDT and CDR2 as YNNKEL (reference sequence). V gave up 2 bases and J gave up 8 bases; unmatched junction bases: 3. CDR3 sequence: CASSQPRGDEQFF. The CDR3 nucleotides read TGTGCCAGCAGCCAACCCCGGGGGGATGAGCAGTTCTTC.

The CDR3 spells CASSLSGGGTEAFF. For the CDR3, the DNA is TGTGCCAGCAGTTTATCAGGGGGGGGCACTGAAGCTTTCTTT. The V call is TRBV27, the J call TRBJ1-1; tentatively, D is TRBD1 (6 bases). The CDR3 totals 14 residues. Germline CDR1 reads MNHEY; CDR2 reads SMNVEV (reference sequence). With 0 bases removed from V and 4 bases from J, the gap between germline ends came to 9 bases.

This clone was observed at least ten times. This chain links TRBV19 with TRBJ1-5; 9 bases align to TRBD1. The CDR3 extends over 14 amino acids. Per germline, CDR1 LNHDA and CDR2 SQIVND (reference sequence). Losses at the gene ends were 7 bases for V and 7 bases for J; bases not matched to a gene: 8. DNA of the CDR3: TGTGCCAGTACGGACAGGGGAGTTTTCCAGCCCCAGCATTTT. This encodes CASTDRGVFQPQHF.

The genes are TRBV18 and TRBJ2-1; 8 bases fit TRBD2. CDR3 length: 17 amino acids. Germline CDR1 reads KGHSH; CDR2 reads LQKENI. Trimming took 0 bases from V and 7 from J; bases not matched to a gene: 11. CDR3 DNA: TGTGCCAGCTCACCACCTACTAGCGGAGCCTTCCGTAATGAGCAGTTCTTC. Translating gives CASSPPTSGAFRNEQFF.

The chain has TRBV30 and TRBJ2-1, with 10 bases matching TRBD2. Trimming at V came to 2 bases and at J to 8 bases, leaving 9 bases not matched to a gene. This CDR3 has 15 amino acids. CDR1 and CDR2 from the germline V gene are GTSNPN and SVGIG (reference sequence). The CDR3: CAWSRTSGPHYEQFF. CDR3 DNA: TGTGCCTGGAGTCGGACTAGCGGACCTCACTATGAGCAGTTCTTC.

The chain links TRBV7-2 to TRBJ2-1; 9 bases are shared with TRBD2. V gave up 1 base and J gave up 3 bases; unmatched junction bases: 10. The CDR3 is made up of 18 amino acids. Germline assignment: CDR1 SGHTA and CDR2 FQGNSA. CDR3 in DNA: TGTGCCAGCAGCTTAGGGGGTTTACTAGCGGGCGTCTACAATGAGCAGTTCTTC. Translation: CASSLGGLLAGVYNEQFF. The full variable domain, its missing parts supplied by reference TRBV7-2 and TRBJ2-1, is GAGVSQSPSNKVTEKGKDVELRCDPISGHTALYWYRQSLGQGLEFLIYFQGNSAPDKSGLPSDRFSAERTGGSVSTLTIQRTQQEDSAVYLCASSLGGLLAGVYNEQFFGPGTRLTVL.

The J gene is TRBJ2-7, the V gene TRBV28; 10 bases fit TRBD2. V was pared by 4 bases and J by 3 bases, with 9 bases of the junction left unmatched. The CDR3 length is 16 residues. From germline, CDR1 is MDHEN and CDR2 SYDVKM. The CDR3 loop reads CASSSPGSGGGYEQYF. CDR3 coding DNA: TGTGCCAGCAGTTCCCCGGGGAGCGGGGGGGGCTACGAGCAGTACTTC.

This clone appeared a single time. The V and J genes are TRBV19 and TRBJ1-4, with 9 bases fitting TRBD1. Trimming removed 1 base from V and 11 bases from J; junction bases left unmatched: 8. CDR1 is LNHDA, CDR2 SQIVND, per germline (reference sequence). The CDR3 contains 15 residues. CDR3 loop: CASSIARDRAYKLFF. The CDR3 DNA follows: TGTGCCAGTAGTATAGCACGGGACAGGGCTTACAAACTGTTTTTT.

The genes are TRBV11-2 and TRBJ1-4, with 8 positions matching TRBD1. CDR1 is SGHAT, CDR2 FQNNGV, per germline. The CDR3 length is 15 residues. The trim removed 5 bases at V and 2 bases at J, leaving 4 bases unmatched. The CDR3 sequence is CASSVYRGTNEKLFF. The CDR3 DNA reads TGTGCCAGCAGCGTGTACAGGGGGACTAATGAAAAACTGTTTTTT. The variable domain in full, completed from reference TRBV11-2 and TRBJ1-4, reads EAGVAQSPRYKIIEKRQSVAFWCNPISGHATLYWYQQILGQGPKLLIQFQNNGVVDDSQLPKDRFSAERLKGVDSTLKIQPAKLEDSAVYLCASSVYRGTNEKLFFGSGTQLSVL.

This clone was observed a single time. This chain links TRBV5-1 with TRBJ2-2; 9 bases match TRBD2. The germline V gene encodes CDR1 SGHRS and CDR2 YFSETQ. The CDR3 covers 17 residues. Unmatched junction bases numbered 4, after V lost 0 bases and J lost 1 base. CDR3 protein: CASSLELTSGNTGELFF. The DNA for the CDR3 is TGCGCCAGCAGCTTGGAGTTGACTAGCGGGAACACCGGGGAGCTGTTTTTT.

The chain uses TRBV19 and TRBJ2-7, with D perhaps matching TRBD2 (7 bases). The germline V gene has CDR1 LNHDA and CDR2 SQIVND (reference sequence). V was pared by 2 bases and J by 2 bases, with 13 bases between. This CDR3 has 15 amino acids. Here the CDR3 DNA reads TGTGCCAGTAGTATAAAGGGGGGAGGGCCCTACGAGCAGTACTTC. This codes for CASSIKGGGPYEQYF.

The gene calls are TRBV6-2 or TRBV6-3 and TRBJ2-7, with D possibly matching TRBD1 (5 bases). Trimming took off 0 bases at V and 2 bases at J, with 8 bases between the two ends. This CDR3 is built from 14 residues. From germline, CDR1 is MNHEY and CDR2 SVGEGT. The CDR3 nucleotides are TGTGCCAGCAGTTACTCGAAGGGGACCTACGAGCAGTACTTC. This gives the protein CASSYSKGTYEQYF.